This T cell receptor (beta chain) was profiled in a study of blood T cell repertoires in COVID-19. Study-level background: The origin of the acute and convalescent COVID-19 samples was the United States, Italy and Spain.

Methods used by the authors: It was from reference gene primer amplification that nucleated cell counts were estimated. Clones were sequenced by immunoSEQ multiplex PCR, and TCRdb holds only the in-frame ones, with some missing. V and J calls and clone size are as listed in that table; D and trimming were resolved from the DNA. The table shows about 70,000 clones, with about four fifths occurring only once. The CDR3 contains 14 residues. Germline CDR1 MDHEN, CDR2 SYDVKM. Trimming cost V 5 bases and J 2 bases; bases outside gene matches: 3. The sample was peripheral blood. The clonotype comes from a man between 65 and 79 years old who had recovered from COVID-19. V usage is TRBV28 and J usage is TRBJ2-3; 8 bases agree with TRBD1. CDR3 bases: TGTGCCAGCAGTCCAGGGGGCATCACAGATACGCAGTATTTT. It is translated as CASSPGGITDTQYF.